These 14 T cell receptor beta chains were all obtained from the same sample, sequenced in a study of breast tumors, draining lymph nodes, adjacent tissues. One entry per CDR3 protein results from TCRdb running MiXCR on the multiplex PCR reads. The data hold approximately 130,000 distinct CDR3 sequences, with around 21% observed a single time. Axillary draining lymph nodes of breast cancer patients supplied the node samples. What was sequenced was axillary lymph node tissue. Receptors were obtained from a female donor with breast cancer. Some clones in this sample may be carry-over from other donors' samples.

For this clonotype: This sequence may be a read error, since a much larger clone differs from it by one base. Since no conserved phenylalanine or tryptophan closes the CDR3, a read error is the likely cause. This chain uses TRBV6-1 with TRBJ2-3, with D perhaps TRBD2 (5 bases). V lost 6 bases and J lost 1, with 11 bases in between. From germline, CDR1 is MNHNS and CDR2 SASEGT. This CDR3 is 14 amino acids long. The CDR3 spells CASSPARGTDTQYV. The CDR3 bases are TGTGCCAGCAGCCCCGCGCGGGGCACAGATACGCAGTATGTT.

This clonotype was seen repeatedly, ten times or more. The V gene is TRBV7-3, the J gene TRBJ2-1; D may be TRBD2 (5 bases). The CDR3 is made up of 16 amino acids. Deletions cut 2 bases from V and 0 bases from J, with 11 bases between. Germline V gene sequence: CDR1 SGHTA, CDR2 FQGTGA. The CDR3 reads CASSLGGPGSYNEQFF. In DNA, the CDR3 is TGTGCCAGCAGCTTAGGCGGGCCCGGCTCCTACAATGAGCAGTTCTTC.

About this clonotype itself: This sequence may be a read error, since a much larger clone differs from it by one base. Since the CDR3 does not end with the conserved phenylalanine or tryptophan, this likely comes from a read error. The chain is built from TRBV7-3 and TRBJ2-2; 9 bases line up with TRBD2. V trimming: 5 bases; J trimming: 5 bases; junction bases outside the gene matches: 6. CDR1 and CDR2 from the germline V gene are SGHTA and FQGTGA. This CDR3 is built from 15 residues. In DNA form, the CDR3 reads TGTGCCAGCAGCCCAACTAGCGGGCGGACCGGGGAGCTGTTTGTT. Amino acids: CASSPTSGRTGELFV.

Many counts were recorded for this clonotype. V usage is TRBV2 and J usage is TRBJ2-2; 15 bases are a match to TRBD2. CDR1 is SNHLY and CDR2 is FYNNEI in the germline V gene. V trimming: 6 bases; J trimming: 4 bases; junction bases outside the gene matches: 9. This CDR3 has 18 amino acids. CDR3 DNA: TGTGCCAGCAGCGGACTGGGACTAGCGGGAGGTTCCACCGGGGAGCTGTTTTTT. Translating gives CASSGLGLAGGSTGELFF.

This clonotype showed up many times. The chain employs TRBV20-1 and TRBJ2-1, with D uncertain. Per the germline V gene, CDR1 is DFQATT and CDR2 is SNEGSKA (reference sequence). The CDR3 runs to 15 residues. Deletions cut 5 bases from V and 0 bases from J, with 14 bases between. The CDR3 loop reads CSAYSGFASYNEQFF. The CDR3, as DNA: TGCAGTGCTTATTCCGGGTTTGCCTCCTACAATGAGCAGTTCTTC.

This clonotype was detected ten times or more. The V and J genes are TRBV28 and TRBJ1-2; D may be TRBD1 (5 bases). Between the trimmed V and J ends, which lost 7 bases and 4 bases, there was a span of 13 bases. Germline CDR1 MDHEN, CDR2 SYDVKM. The length of the CDR3 is 13 residues. For the CDR3, the DNA is TGTGCCAGCAATGCAGGGTTGGGCTATGGCTACACCTTC. This codes for CASNAGLGYGYTF.

This clonotype showed up many times. The chain joins TRBV2 to TRBJ2-1; D perhaps matches TRBD2 (5 bases). The CDR3 covers 18 residues. V lost 6 bases and J lost 2, with 23 bases in between. Germline V gene sequence: CDR1 SNHLY, CDR2 FYNNEI. The CDR3 here is CASSGLPSIPGPYNEQFF. The DNA for the CDR3 is TGTGCCAGCAGCGGGCTCCCTAGCATACCAGGACCCTACAATGAGCAGTTCTTC.

This clonotype was picked up a small number of times. The V gene is TRBV18, the J gene TRBJ2-2, with TRBD2 matching 13 bases. Looked up from germline, CDR1 is KGHSH and CDR2 is LQKENI. V was clipped by 3 bases and J by 2 bases; unmatched bases: 3. The CDR3 consists of 17 residues. As DNA, the CDR3 is TGTGCCAGCTCACCCCTGGGACTAGCGGGAAACACCGGGGAGCTGTTTTTT. This gives the protein CASSPLGLAGNTGELFF.

This clonotype appeared a single time. V gene TRBV28 combines with J gene TRBJ1-2; perhaps TRBD1 as D (5 bases). Germline V lookup: CDR1 MDHEN, CDR2 SYDVKM. This CDR3 has 14 residues. Trimming cost V 6 bases and J 7 bases, with 18 bases left between them. CDR3 nucleotide sequence: TGTGCCAGCAGCGCCGCGGGTCTTCAGGGTGGCTACACCTTC. The encoded protein is CASSAAGLQGGYTF.

Turning to this clonotype: Given a much more abundant clone one base away, this may be a read error. The chain employs TRBV12-3 or TRBV12-4 and TRBJ2-1, with D possibly being TRBD2 (6 bases). This CDR3 is built from 14 residues. The DNA of the CDR3 is TGTGCCAACAGCCCCCTGGGTGGGGGGAATGAGCAGTTTTTC. Amino acids: CANSPLGGGNEQFF.

This clonotype was detected many times. The rearrangement uses TRBV7-6 and TRBJ2-3; D unresolved. CDR3 length: 14 amino acids. V shed 0 bases and J shed 6 bases, with 10 bases lying between them. Looked up from germline, CDR1 is SGHVS and CDR2 is FNYEAQ. CDR3 DNA: TGTGCCAGCAGCTTAGCACCTCGGAGTGATACGCAGTATTTT. Translation gives CASSLAPRSDTQYF.

Worth noting for this clonotype: A much larger clone lies one base from this, so it may be a read error. The CDR3 is CASSEGWAFDEQYF. CDR3 DNA sequence: TGTGCCAGCAGTGAAGGTTGGGCGTTCGACGAGCAGTACTTC. The chain is built from TRBV6-1 and TRBJ2-7; unclear D gene. The CDR3 contains 14 residues. Germline CDR1 and CDR2: MNHNS and SASEGT. V was shortened by 1 base and J by 5 bases, with 12 bases between the two germline ends.

This rearrangement joins TRBV28 to TRBJ2-3; D remains unclear. Germline lookup yields CDR1 MDHEN and CDR2 SYDVKM. Trimming left V 3 bases short and J 0 bases short, with 13 bases between. The CDR3 is 16 residues long. The CDR3 protein is CASSFRPLTSTDTQYF. As DNA, the CDR3 is TGTGCCAGCAGTTTTCGGCCTCTTACTAGCACAGATACGCAGTATTTT.

This clonotype was seen ten or more times. V is TRBV6-5 and J is TRBJ2-5; D unresolved. CDR1 MNHEY and CDR2 SVGAGI come from the germline V gene. Trimming cost V 6 bases and J 2 bases, with 10 bases left between them. This CDR3 has 13 residues. The CDR3 is CASRRDNQETQYF. CDR3 DNA: TGTGCCAGCAGGCGCGACAATCAAGAGACCCAGTACTTC.